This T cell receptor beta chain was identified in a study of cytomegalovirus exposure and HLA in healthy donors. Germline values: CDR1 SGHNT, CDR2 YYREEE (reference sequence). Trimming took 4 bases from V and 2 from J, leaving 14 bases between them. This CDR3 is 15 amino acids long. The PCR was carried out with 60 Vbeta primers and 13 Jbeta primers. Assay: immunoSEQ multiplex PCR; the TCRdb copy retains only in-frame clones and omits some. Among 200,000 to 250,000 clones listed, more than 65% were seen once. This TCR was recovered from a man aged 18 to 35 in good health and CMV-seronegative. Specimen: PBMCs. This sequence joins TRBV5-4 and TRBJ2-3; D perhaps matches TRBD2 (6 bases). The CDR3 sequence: CASSTTGLTTDTQYF. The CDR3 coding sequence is TGTGCCAGCAGCACAACGGGACTTACCACAGATACGCAGTATTTT.